A selection of T cell receptor beta chains follows, all from one sample in a study of cytomegalovirus exposure and HLA in healthy donors. Produced via immunoSEQ multiplex PCR; TCRdb's table is partial and in-frame only. The table has roughly 190,000 clones, about 76% seen once. The sequencing sample was made of PBMCs. These TCRs come from a woman between 45 and 60 years old in good health and CMV-seronegative. The CDR3 runs from the conserved cysteine through the conserved F or W. The order of the fields is clone size, V gene, D gene, J gene, CDR3 DNA, CDR3 protein. The D gene is left open where the match is weak. Expanded clones get a size class; other rows say once, few or many, or leave the size out.

>NA|TRBV7-3|NA|TRBJ2-1
TGTGCCAGCAGCTTAAGAGACAATGAGCAGTTCTTC
CASSLRDNEQFF
>NA|TRBV7-2|TRBD2|TRBJ2-2
TGTGCCAGCAGCTTAGGTGGGGGACTAGCGGGGGCCCTAACCGGGGAGCTGTTTTTT
CASSLGGGLAGALTGELFF
>NA|TRBV5-8|NA|TRBJ1-2
TGTGCCAGCAGCTTGGAGACAGGCAACTCGGTCTATGGCTACACCTTC
CASSLETGNSVYGYTF
>NA|TRBV5-4|NA|TRBJ1-2
TGTGCCAGCAGCTTCCCGCCCCAGGAGGTTCATGGCTACACCTTC
CASSFPPQEVHGYTF
>NA|TRBV5-1|TRBD1|TRBJ1-2
TGCGCCAGCAGCCTGGGACAGGGATTTGATGGCTACACCTTC
CASSLGQGFDGYTF
>NA|TRBV5-1|TRBD1|TRBJ1-4
TGCGCCAGCAGCAGGGACAGGGGGCCCATTGGTGAAAAACTGTTTTTT
CASSRDRGPIGEKLFF
>few|TRBV18|NA|TRBJ1-4
TGTGCCAGCTCACCTCTCGGACAGACTAATGAAAAACTGTTTTTT
CASSPLGQTNEKLFF
>NA|TRBV4-1|TRBD2|TRBJ2-3
TGCGCCAGCAGCGGGAAGACTAGCGGGCACGGAGATACGCAGTATTTT
CASSGKTSGHGDTQYF
>NA|TRBV5-1|NA|TRBJ1-2
TGCGCCAGCAGCTTGGGCGGTTCTGGCTATGGCTACACCTTC
CASSLGGSGYGYTF
>few|TRBV6-6|TRBD1|TRBJ2-7
TGTGCCAGCAGTTACAAGGGACAGGGGCTCTACGAGCAGTACTTC
CASSYKGQGLYEQYF
>NA|TRBV7-2|TRBD1|TRBJ1-4
TGTGCCAGCCAGGCCCACAGGGGATCGGCTGAAAAACTGTTTTTT
CASQAHRGSAEKLFF
>NA|TRBV7-2|TRBD2|TRBJ2-1
TGTGCCAGCACCAATAGCGGGAGAGGAAATGAGCAGTTCTTC
CASTNSGRGNEQFF
>once|TRBV6-5|TRBD1|TRBJ1-6
TGTGCCAGCAGTTATGGTCAGGGGGCTGGTTCACCCCTCCACTTT
CASSYGQGAGSPLHF
>few|TRBV10-3|NA|TRBJ1-1
TGTGCCACAATGACACTTGCGAACACTGAAGCTTTCTTT
CATMTLANTEAFF
>NA|TRBV6-6|TRBD1|TRBJ1-5
TGTGCCAGCACCACAGGGGCAGGGACTGGCAATCAGCCCCAGCATTTT
CASTTGAGTGNQPQHF
>NA|TRBV29-1|NA|TRBJ1-2
TGCAGCGGCCCCTGGGAGGCAGGCTACACCTTC
CSGPWEAGYTF
>NA|TRBV18|NA|TRBJ1-1
TGTGCCAGCTCACTATCCCAGGGTACTGAAGCTTTCTTT
CASSLSQGTEAFF
>NA|TRBV10-3|TRBD1|TRBJ2-7
TGTGCCATCAGTGCGGACAGGGGTGCCTACGAGCAGTACTTC
CAISADRGAYEQYF
>NA|TRBV18|TRBD1|TRBJ1-1
TGTGCCAGCTCACCGGACAGGGCTTCTGAAGCTTTCTTT
CASSPDRASEAFF
>NA|TRBV5-8|NA|TRBJ1-4
TGTGCCAGCAGCCCCTGGGAGTCCCTGGGAGGTGAAAAACTGTTTTTT
CASSPWESLGGEKLFF
>NA|TRBV7-3|NA|TRBJ1-4
TGTGCCAGCAGCCAGGCGGGGGGCCCTAATGAAAAACTGTTTTTT
CASSQAGGPNEKLFF
>NA|TRBV7-9|TRBD1|TRBJ1-4
TGTGCCAGCAGCTTTTCAGGGGGTAATGAAAAACTGTTTTTT
CASSFSGGNEKLFF
>NA|TRBV10-3|NA|TRBJ2-3
TGTGCCATCAGTGCCTCCGGGGGATCCACAGATACGCAGTATTTT
CAISASGGSTDTQYF
>once|TRBV11-2|NA|TRBJ2-7
TGTGCCAGCAGTAGACAGTACTACGAGCAGTACTTC
CASSRQYYEQYF
>few|TRBV6-6|NA|TRBJ1-4
TGTGCCAGCAGTAGGAGGCCCAATGAAAAACTGTTTTTT
CASSRRPNEKLFF
>NA|TRBV6-6|TRBD2|TRBJ2-2
TGTGCCAGCAGACCGGGAGGTGAAGCCGGGGAGCTGTTTTTT
CASRPGGEAGELFF
>NA|TRBV7-9|NA|TRBJ2-3
TGTGCCAGCAGCGCAGAGGGAGGACGGGGAGATACGCAGTATTTT
CASSAEGGRGDTQYF
>NA|TRBV28|NA|TRBJ2-7
TGTGCCAGCAGTTTAGGCCGCCGCGAGCAGTACTTC
CASSLGRREQYF
>NA|TRBV7-2|NA|TRBJ2-2
TGTGCCAGCAGCATAGGAGCCTTTTCGCGGGCTAGTCGGGAGCTGTTTTTT
CASSIGAFSRASRELFF
>NA|TRBV5-1|NA|TRBJ2-7
TGCGCCAGCAGCCCGGGGACACCCTACGAGCAGTACTTC
CASSPGTPYEQYF
>NA|TRBV14|TRBD2|TRBJ2-2
TGTGCCAGCAGCGTCCGACTAGCGGGGGGACCCGGGGAGCTGTTTTTT
CASSVRLAGGPGELFF
>once|TRBV19|TRBD2|TRBJ2-1
TGTGCCAGTGGCACAAGCGGGGGGGGGTACAATGAGCAGTTCTTC
CASGTSGGGYNEQFF
>few|TRBV7-6|TRBD1|TRBJ1-3
TGTGCCAGCAGGGACAGGGGCGCCTCTGGAAACACCATATATTTT
CASRDRGASGNTIYF
>NA|TRBV5-1|NA|TRBJ1-4
TGCGCCAGCAGCTTGTCGGTAACTAATGAAAAACTGTTTTTT
CASSLSVTNEKLFF
>NA|TRBV27|NA|TRBJ2-1
TGTGCCAGCAGTTCCCTAGTAACCGGGACACCCCGGGACGAGCAGTTCTTC
CASSSLVTGTPRDEQFF
>NA|TRBV28|TRBD2|TRBJ2-7
TGTGCCAGCAGCTCTCTAGCGGGCCTCTACGAGCAGTACTTC
CASSSLAGLYEQYF
>NA|TRBV7-9|TRBD1|TRBJ2-7
TGTGCCAGCAGCTTAACAGGGGGAAACTACGAGCAGTACTTC
CASSLTGGNYEQYF
>NA|TRBV6-6|NA|TRBJ1-6
TGTGCCAGCAGAAGACTTGACGGAGGCAATTCACCCCTCCACTTT
CASRRLDGGNSPLHF
>NA|TRBV7-6|TRBD2|TRBJ2-3
TGTGCCAGCAGCCTAAGGACTAGCGGCAGTACAGATACGCAGTATTTT
CASSLRTSGSTDTQYF
>NA|TRBV6-6|NA|TRBJ2-5
TGTGCCAGCGCTAATGGGGAGGGGGGACAAGAGACCCAGTACTTC
CASANGEGGQETQYF
>NA|TRBV5-1|NA|TRBJ2-3
TGCGCCAGCCAAGATACCGGGTTTTTCACAGATACGCAGTATTTT
CASQDTGFFTDTQYF
>NA|TRBV7-2|TRBD1|TRBJ2-6
TGTGCCAGCAGCCTACGGGCGACAGGGTCTGGGGCCAACGTCCTGACTTTC
CASSLRATGSGANVLTF
>once|TRBV7-9|TRBD1|TRBJ1-4
TGTGCCAGCAGCCCAAACCTAGGGGGCGGATCGGGAAAACTGTTTTTT
CASSPNLGGGSGKLFF
>NA|TRBV5-8|TRBD1|TRBJ1-5
TGTGCCAGCAGCGGAAGGACAGGGGTTACTCAGCCCCAGCATTTT
CASSGRTGVTQPQHF
>NA|TRBV27|TRBD1|TRBJ2-7
TGTGCCAGCAGTCTAGGACAGGGAGGATCCTACGAGCAGTACTTC
CASSLGQGGSYEQYF
>NA|TRBV6-5|NA|TRBJ1-6
TGTGCCAGCAGCTGGACAGCCTATAATTCACCCCTCCACTTT
CASSWTAYNSPLHF
>NA|TRBV10-3|NA|TRBJ1-2
TGTGCCATCAGTGAGTCGCACCAACCACAGGGTAATGGTTACACCTTC
CAISESHQPQGNGYTF
>NA|TRBV5-4|NA|TRBJ2-1
TGTGCCAGCAGCCCCGAGTCCTACAATGAGCAGTTCTTC
CASSPESYNEQFF